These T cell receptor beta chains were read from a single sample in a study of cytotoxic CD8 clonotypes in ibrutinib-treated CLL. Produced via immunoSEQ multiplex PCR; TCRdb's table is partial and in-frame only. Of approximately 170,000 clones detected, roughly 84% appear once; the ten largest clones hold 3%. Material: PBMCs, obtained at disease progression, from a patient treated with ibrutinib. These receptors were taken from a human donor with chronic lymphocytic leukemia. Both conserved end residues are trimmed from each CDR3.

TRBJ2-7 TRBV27 ASSHLPEGTSYEQY
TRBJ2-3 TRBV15 ATSRDFGEGLAGGPDTQY
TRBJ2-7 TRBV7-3 ASSLSGGIIYEQY
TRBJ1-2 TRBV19 ASTPTHSRGERGYT
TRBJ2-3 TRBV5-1 ASSLQEDTQY
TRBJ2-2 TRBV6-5 ASTRTLNTGELF
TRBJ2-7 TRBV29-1 SVERGSGAREQY
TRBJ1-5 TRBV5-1 ASSLGTVDSNQPQH
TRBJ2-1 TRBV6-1 ASSEAGVGAGYEQF
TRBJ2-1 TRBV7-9 ASSLGLGDSYNEQF
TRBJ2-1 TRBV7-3 ASSLDSSYNEQF
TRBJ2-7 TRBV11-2 ASSLVGYEQY
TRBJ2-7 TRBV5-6 ASTDLRGLAGASSYEQY
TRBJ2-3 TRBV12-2 ASRLAASGSTDTQY
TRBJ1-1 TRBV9 ASSGAGAEAF
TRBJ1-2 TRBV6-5 ASSFQERDYGYT
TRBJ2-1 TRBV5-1 ASSLVRPGDNEQF
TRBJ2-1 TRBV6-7 ASSTHRGPHRGEQF
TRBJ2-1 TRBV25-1 ASRPGQGSYNEQF
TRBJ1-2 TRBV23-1 ASSDIKGGYT
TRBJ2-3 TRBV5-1 ASSPPGDLRLGDTQY
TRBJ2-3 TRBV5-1 ASSLDYTQY
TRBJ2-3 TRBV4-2 ASSRSGRLAGEDTQY
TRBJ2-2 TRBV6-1 ASSGQGTNTGELF
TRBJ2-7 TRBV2 ASSALGSEKW
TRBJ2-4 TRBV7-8 ASSLASDIQY